The 31 T cell receptor beta chains listed next were all sequenced from one sample in a study of shared clonotypes between healthy human individuals. TCRdb keeps only in-frame clones here, not all; method: immunoSEQ multiplex PCR. This table holds 1,500,000 or so clones, around 95% found once. The sample taken for sequencing was naive CD4+ T cells sorted from blood. Regarding subset: CD45RA+ positively selected. These receptors all come from a man aged 30-40 years in good health.

This clone appeared a single time. This rearrangement joins TRBV5-4 to TRBJ1-2; TRBD1 agrees at 8 bases. The junction had 11 bases not matched to a gene; V was cut back by 0 bases and J by 1 base. Germline-derived CDR1 and CDR2 are SGHNT and YYREEE (reference sequence). The CDR3 length is 18 residues. DNA of the CDR3: TGTGCCAGCAGCTTGGCGACAGGGGTGGGCCCTCATAACTATGGCTACACCTTC. Protein product: CASSLATGVGPHNYGYTF.

Details on this clone: Within the sample, other DNA sequences also encode this same CDR3. The rearrangement uses TRBV5-4 and TRBJ1-5, with D unresolved. Germline CDR1 is SGHNT and CDR2 is YYREEE (reference sequence). CDR3 length: 14 residues. Trimming removed 3 bases at V and 0 bases at J, with 7 bases between. CDR3 in DNA: TGTGCCAGCAGCTCCGACACTAGCAATCAGCCCCAGCATTTT. Its protein is CASSSDTSNQPQHF.

The J gene is TRBJ2-1, the V gene TRBV7-3; 9 positions match TRBD2. The CDR3 has 16 amino acids. CDR1 and CDR2 from the germline V gene are SGHTA and FQGTGA. J was trimmed by 3 bases and V by 5 bases; bases with no gene match: 8. The chain's CDR3 is CASSRMGLAGYNEQFF. For the CDR3, the DNA is TGTGCCAGCAGCCGGATGGGACTAGCAGGCTACAATGAGCAGTTCTTC.

CDR3 nucleotide sequence: TGTGCCAGCTCACCAACAGGGGGACTCCCTGAAGCTTTCTTT. This translates into CASSPTGGLPEAFF. J is TRBJ1-1 and V is TRBV18, with 8 bases identical to TRBD1. The germline CDR1 and CDR2 sequences are KGHSH and LQKENI. The CDR3 contains 14 residues. With 2 bases clipped from V and 6 bases from J, the junction kept 5 bases outside the gene matches.

The rearrangement joins TRBV15 to TRBJ2-7, with 8 bases aligning to TRBD2. Per germline, CDR1 LNHNV and CDR2 YYDKDF (reference sequence). This CDR3 is 15 amino acids long. V dropped 2 bases and J dropped 0; count of bases not matched to a gene: 3. CDR3 DNA sequence: TGTGCCACCAGCAGATTAGCGGGAAGCTCCTACGAGCAGTACTTC. Translation gives CATSRLAGSSYEQYF. The entire variable domain, with the rest obtained from reference TRBV15 and TRBJ2-7, is as follows: DAMVIQNPRYQVTQFGKPVTLSCSQTLNHNVMYWYQQKSSQAPKLLFHYYDKDFNNEADTPDNFQSRRPNTSFCFLDIRSPGLGDTAMYLCATSRLAGSSYEQYFGPGTRLTVT.

On this clone itself: Other DNA sequences in the same sample also yield this CDR3. The chain has TRBV6-5 and TRBJ1-5, with 9 bases identical to TRBD1. Germline V gene data show CDR1 as MNHEY and CDR2 as SVGAGI. Trimming removed 6 bases from V and 2 bases from J; junction bases left unmatched: 2. The CDR3 extends over 14 amino acids. CDR3 sequence reads: CASSTGGGNQPQHF. CDR3 coding DNA: TGTGCCAGCAGCACAGGGGGCGGCAATCAGCCCCAGCATTTT.

Points on this clone: The same CDR3 arises from other DNA sequences in this sample as well. The chain joins TRBV5-1 to TRBJ2-3, with D perhaps TRBD1 (5 bases). V lost 3 bases to trimming and J lost 6 bases, with 8 bases between them. This CDR3 is built from 12 residues. Germline CDR1 is SGHRS and CDR2 is YFSETQ. The CDR3 DNA reads as TGCGCCAGCAGCTGGGGCCCGGATACGCAGTATTTT. Translating gives CASSWGPDTQYF.

This rearrangement joins TRBV11-2 to TRBJ1-3; maybe TRBD1 (5 bases). V lost 5 bases and J 4 bases, leaving 21 bases between the germline ends. The CDR3 is 17 amino acids. Germline CDR1 reads SGHAT; CDR2 reads FQNNGV. The CDR3 reads CASSLTPGSGGGNTIYF. The CDR3 DNA reads TGTGCCAGCAGCCTTACACCGGGATCCGGGGGAGGAAACACCATATATTTT.

The chain has TRBV15 and TRBJ1-5; D is ambiguous. There are 13 residues in the CDR3. V was clipped by 2 bases and J by 6 bases, with 8 bases between them. CDR1 is LNHNV and CDR2 is YYDKDF in the germline V gene (reference sequence). The CDR3, as DNA: TGTGCCACCAGCAGAAAAACAATTCAGCCCCAGCATTTT. Translating it yields CATSRKTIQPQHF.

Concerning this clone: Other DNA sequences in the same sample also yield this CDR3. The chain joins TRBV15 to TRBJ2-1; no definite D call. CDR3 size: 13 residues. The ends were cut back, 3 bases at V and 5 bases at J, with 8 bases in the middle. Germline-derived CDR1 and CDR2 are LNHNV and YYDKDF (reference sequence). CDR3 DNA sequence: TGTGCCACCAGCAGGGATCCACACAATGAGCAGTTCTTC. Translated: CATSRDPHNEQFF.

The CDR3 nucleotides are TGTGCCAGCAGCTTAGTGGGGGGGGTCCCCTACGAGCAGTACTTC. This translates into CASSLVGGVPYEQYF. The chain is built from TRBV7-2 and TRBJ2-7; 7 bases match TRBD2. The V gene end was trimmed by 1 base and the J gene end by 2 bases; junction bases not matched to a gene: 5. The CDR3 has 15 residues. CDR1 SGHTA and CDR2 FQGNSA come from the germline V gene.

This chain links TRBV13 with TRBJ1-4; D gene unclear. The CDR3 has 12 amino acids. The germline V gene has CDR1 PRHDT and CDR2 FYEKMQ (reference sequence). V was pared by 7 bases and J by 6 bases, with 9 bases between. CDR3 protein: CASKGRHEKLFF. The CDR3 nucleotides read TGTGCCAGCAAGGGTCGGCATGAAAAACTGTTTTTT.

J is TRBJ2-2 and V is TRBV28; D gene unclear. Trimming pared 2 bases from V and 4 bases from J, leaving 17 bases between. The V gene's germline CDR1 is MDHEN and CDR2 SYDVKM. This CDR3 contains 17 residues. CDR3 sequence reads: CASSLALLVRGTGELFF. The CDR3 DNA follows: TGTGCCAGCAGTTTAGCGCTTCTCGTGCGAGGCACCGGGGAGCTGTTTTTT. The variable domain in full, with the rest retrieved from reference TRBV28 and TRBJ2-2, is DVKVTQSSRYLVKRTGEKVFLECVQDMDHENMFWYRQDPGLGLRLIYFSYDVKMKEKGDIPEGYSVSREKKERFSLILESASTNQTSMYLCASSLALLVRGTGELFFGEGSRLTVL.

The CDR3 bases are TGTGCCTGGTCACTAGCGGGTTATGGGGAGACCCAGTACTTC. Its translation is CAWSLAGYGETQYF. The chain employs TRBV30 and TRBJ2-5; TRBD2 agrees at 9 bases. The CDR3 covers 14 residues. Germline CDR1 is GTSNPN and CDR2 is SVGIG (reference sequence). Trimming removed 5 bases from V and 5 bases from J; junction bases left unmatched: 9.

The chain has TRBV2 and TRBJ1-5; the match to TRBD1 covers 7 bases. Trimming took 4 bases from V and 7 from J; bases not matched to a gene: 4. This CDR3 has 13 residues. Germline CDR1 SNHLY, CDR2 FYNNEI. CDR3 protein: CASSGDSSQPQHF. The CDR3 coding sequence is TGTGCCAGCAGTGGGGACAGTTCCCAGCCCCAGCATTTT.

The J gene is TRBJ2-1, the V gene TRBV6-6; 10 positions agree with TRBD1. J lost 5 bases, V lost 4 bases, and 2 bases had no gene match. CDR3 length: 14 residues. Germline CDR1 and CDR2: MNHNY and SVGAGI (reference sequence). The CDR3 protein is CASSLGQGNNEQFF. Written as DNA, the CDR3 is TGTGCCAGCAGTTTGGGACAGGGGAACAATGAGCAGTTCTTC.

The J gene is TRBJ2-2, the V gene TRBV5-4; the D call may be TRBD1 or TRBD2 (5 bases each). The CDR3 length is 15 residues. Trimming shortened V by 3 bases and J by 5 bases, and 14 bases separated the two germline ends. CDR1 SGHNT and CDR2 YYREEE come from the germline V gene (reference sequence). The CDR3 nucleotides are TGTGCCAGCAGCTCCGGGGACCGCCGGACCGGGGAGCTGTTTTTT. Residues: CASSSGDRRTGELFF.

The chain couples TRBV5-6 to TRBJ2-7, with D perhaps TRBD2 (5 bases). V lost 6 bases and J lost 0, with 25 bases in between. The CDR3 is made up of 18 amino acids. CDR1 is SGHDT and CDR2 is YYEEEE in the germline V gene. This chain's CDR3 is CASTFPLGKSGHSYEQYF. CDR3 sequence (DNA): TGTGCCAGCACCTTTCCCCTCGGAAAAAGCGGCCACTCCTACGAGCAGTACTTC.

In the case of this clone: The same CDR3 arises from other DNA sequences in this sample as well. The chain uses TRBV18 and TRBJ2-6, with D uncertain. V lost 3 bases, J lost 0 bases, and 6 bases lay in between. The length of the CDR3 is 15 residues. From germline, CDR1 is KGHSH and CDR2 LQKENI. The CDR3 nucleotides read TGTGCCAGCTCACCTCGGAGCTCTGGGGCCAACGTCCTGACTTTC. It translates to CASSPRSSGANVLTF.

The CDR3 region is CASSSSRLAGARTDTQYF. The CDR3 nucleotides are TGTGCCAGCAGTTCGTCTCGACTAGCGGGAGCCCGCACAGATACGCAGTATTTT. V and J are TRBV27 and TRBJ2-3, with 12 positions matching TRBD2. V lost 4 bases and J lost 1; bases outside the gene matches: 9. Germline assignment: CDR1 MNHEY and CDR2 SMNVEV (reference sequence). This CDR3 spans 18 amino acids.

The CDR3: CASSFLGSDTQYF. As DNA, the CDR3 is TGTGCCAGCAGCTTCCTTGGCTCAGATACGCAGTATTTT. The chain combines TRBV11-2 with TRBJ2-3; D is ambiguous. The CDR3 length is 13 residues. V shed 3 bases and J shed 4 bases, with 8 bases lying between them. Per the germline V gene, CDR1 is SGHAT and CDR2 is FQNNGV.

This clone has a single count. The genes are TRBV7-2 and TRBJ2-3, with a weak D call TRBD1 (5 bases). There are 16 residues in the CDR3. Germline-derived CDR1 and CDR2 are SGHTA and FQGNSA. V was clipped by 5 bases and J by 4 bases, with 19 bases between them. The CDR3 coding sequence is TGTGCCAGCAGCCACTGGGGCTACCACGACGCAGATACGCAGTATTTT. It translates to CASSHWGYHDADTQYF.

This chain connects TRBV5-6 to TRBJ2-3; TRBD2 agrees at 7 bases. CDR1 and CDR2 from the germline V gene are SGHDT and YYEEEE. V lost 4 bases and J lost 2; bases outside the gene matches: 7. This CDR3 is built from 15 residues. CDR3 protein: CASSPASGDTDTQYF. CDR3 DNA sequence: TGTGCCAGCAGCCCCGCTAGCGGAGACACAGATACGCAGTATTTT.

This clone was counted once. The chain joins TRBV6-5 to TRBJ2-7, with 7 bases identical to TRBD2. The CDR3 is 13 residues long. With V trimmed by 6 bases and J by 5 bases, 7 bases remained unmatched. Germline CDR1 and CDR2: MNHEY and SVGAGI. The CDR3 bases are TGTGCCAGCAGCCACCCCGGGGGGAACGAGCAGTACTTC. Encoded protein: CASSHPGGNEQYF.

The chain is built from TRBV28 and TRBJ1-1, with D tentatively TRBD1 (6 bases). V was shortened by 5 bases and J by 0 bases, with 13 bases between the two germline ends. Germline V CDR1 and CDR2: MDHEN, SYDVKM. The CDR3 loop spans 15 amino acids. Here the CDR3 DNA reads TGTGCCAGCAGTCAGGCAGGGGTGGTGAACACTGAAGCTTTCTTT. This encodes CASSQAGVVNTEAFF.

CDR3 sequence: CASSVSSGSGDTQYF. CDR3 sequence (DNA): TGTGCCAGCAGCGTTTCTAGCGGGAGTGGCGATACGCAGTATTTT. This chain connects TRBV7-2 to TRBJ2-3, with 10 bases aligning to TRBD2. The length of the CDR3 is 15 residues. Germline CDR1 is SGHTA and CDR2 is FQGNSA. V was clipped by 5 bases and J by 6 bases; unmatched bases: 8.

The rearrangement links TRBV5-4 to TRBJ2-2; TRBD2 agrees at 7 bases. This CDR3 has 14 amino acids. Looked up from germline, CDR1 is SGHNT and CDR2 is YYREEE (reference sequence). V trimming: 4 bases; J trimming: 1 base; junction bases outside the gene matches: 1. The DNA of the CDR3 is TGTGCCAGCAGCCCGGGGGGGAACACCGGGGAGCTGTTTTTT. Translated, it gives CASSPGGNTGELFF.

The gene calls are TRBV15 and TRBJ1-5, with D possibly being TRBD1 (5 bases). There are 14 residues in the CDR3. Per the germline V gene, CDR1 is LNHNV and CDR2 is YYDKDF (reference sequence). The ends were cut back, 1 base at V and 6 bases at J, with 10 bases in the middle. CDR3 sequence reads: CATSRGGRAQPQHF. The CDR3 DNA follows: TGTGCCACCAGCAGAGGGGGCAGGGCTCAGCCCCAGCATTTT. Drawing the rest from reference TRBV15 and TRBJ1-5, the complete variable domain is DAMVIQNPRYQVTQFGKPVTLSCSQTLNHNVMYWYQQKSSQAPKLLFHYYDKDFNNEADTPDNFQSRRPNTSFCFLDIRSPGLGDTAMYLCATSRGGRAQPQHFGDGTRLSIL.

The chain couples TRBV14 to TRBJ2-3, with D uncertain. This CDR3 region has 16 residues. The V end lost 2 bases, the J end lost 2 bases, and 14 bases lay between the germline ends. Per germline, CDR1 SGHDN and CDR2 FVKESK. CDR3 in amino acids: CASSQFIGLATDTQYF. CDR3 sequence (DNA): TGTGCCAGCAGCCAATTTATCGGTCTGGCCACAGATACGCAGTATTTT.

The chain couples TRBV5-1 to TRBJ2-1; 10 positions agree with TRBD2. CDR1 SGHRS and CDR2 YFSETQ come from the germline V gene. The CDR3 is 16 residues long. After removal of 3 bases from V and 5 bases from J, the junction contained 8 bases not matched to a gene. CDR3 sequence reads: CASSSQGLASNNEQFF. The CDR3 coding sequence is TGCGCCAGCAGCTCCCAGGGACTAGCGTCTAACAATGAGCAGTTCTTC.

This chain uses TRBV9 with TRBJ2-7; possibly TRBD1 for D (6 bases). The length of the CDR3 is 15 residues. Germline V lookup: CDR1 SGDLS, CDR2 YYNGEE. Trimming took off 0 bases at V and 3 bases at J, with 13 bases between the two ends. DNA of the CDR3: TGTGCCAGCAGCGTAGAGGGGGATGGTAGCTACGAGCAGTACTTC. Translating it yields CASSVEGDGSYEQYF.